Ten or more counts support the clone carrying this T cell receptor (beta chain). What it binds is unknown. At one boundary the junction diverges from the germline segment, which might be a read error. The data were obtained in a study of prognosis after radiotherapy for stage I lung cancer. Findings and limits, study-wide: Median unique TCR clone counts of 10,088 versus 6,861 showed a fall after stereotactic body radiation therapy.

Amplification of TCR beta CDR3 from genomic DNA used two-round multiplex PCR. Each TRBV and TRBJ gene had its own primer in the first PCR round. TCRdb passed the multiplex PCR reads through MiXCR, listing each CDR3 protein once. The profile covers some 36,000 distinct CDR3 sequences, with approximately 25% appearing a single time and under 30% taken by the ten largest. CDR3 length: 12 residues. Germline V gives CDR1 DFQATT, CDR2 SNEGSKA (reference sequence). This TCR derives from a donor over 45 with non-small cell lung cancer. Here the sequenced sample was PBMCs, taken before or after stereotactic body radiation therapy (not recorded which). The chain is built from TRBV20-1 and TRBJ1-1; D ambiguous. The DNA for the CDR3 is TGCAGCAGAACTACCGGAACGGACCTACCGCTCTTT. This codes for CSRTTGTDLPLF.